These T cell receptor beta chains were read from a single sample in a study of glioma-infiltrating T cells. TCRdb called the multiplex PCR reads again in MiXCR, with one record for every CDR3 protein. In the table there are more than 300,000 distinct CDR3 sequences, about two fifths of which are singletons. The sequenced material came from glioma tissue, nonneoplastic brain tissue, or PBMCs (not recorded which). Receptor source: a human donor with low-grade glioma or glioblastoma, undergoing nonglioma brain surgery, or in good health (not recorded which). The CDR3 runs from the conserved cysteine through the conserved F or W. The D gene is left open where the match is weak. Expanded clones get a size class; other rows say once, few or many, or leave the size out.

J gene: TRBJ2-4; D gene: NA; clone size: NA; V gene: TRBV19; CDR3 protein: CASSIGGFGIQYF; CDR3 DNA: TGTGCCAGTAGTATAGGTGGCTTTGGCATTCAGTACTTC
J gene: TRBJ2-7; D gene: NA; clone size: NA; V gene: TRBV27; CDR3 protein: CASSLSFLLAADEQYF; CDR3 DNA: TGTGCCAGCAGTTTATCGTTCCTGCTAGCAGCGGACGAGCAGTACTTC
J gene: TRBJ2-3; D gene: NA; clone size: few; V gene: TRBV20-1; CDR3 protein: CSARPGGGAPTDTQYF; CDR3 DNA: TGCAGTGCTAGACCGGGTGGTGGAGCACCCACAGATACGCAGTATTTT
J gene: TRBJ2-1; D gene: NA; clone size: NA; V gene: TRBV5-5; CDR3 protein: CASSLGVDNEQFF; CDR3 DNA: TGTGCCAGCAGCCTGGGGGTCGACAATGAGCAGTTCTTC
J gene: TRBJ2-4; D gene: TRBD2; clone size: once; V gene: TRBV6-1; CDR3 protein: CASRRLLAGAGGIQYF; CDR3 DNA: TGTGCCAGCAGAAGATTACTAGCGGGAGCGGGAGGCATTCAGTACTTC
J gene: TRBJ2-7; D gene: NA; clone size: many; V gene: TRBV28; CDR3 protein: CASSLGADGTYEQYF; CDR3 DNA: TGTGCCAGCAGTTTAGGGGCAGATGGTACCTACGAGCAGTACTTC
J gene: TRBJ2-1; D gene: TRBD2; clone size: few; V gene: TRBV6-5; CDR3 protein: CASTLQGTSLYNEQFF; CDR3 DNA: TGTGCCAGCACTTTACAGGGGACTAGCTTGTACAATGAGCAGTTCTTC
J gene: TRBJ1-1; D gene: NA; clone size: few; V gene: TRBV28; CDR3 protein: CASTAFSNTEAFF; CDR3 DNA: TGTGCCAGCACAGCATTTTCGAATACTGAAGCTTTCTTT
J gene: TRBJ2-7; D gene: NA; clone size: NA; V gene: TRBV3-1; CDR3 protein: CASSPQRDGAFYEQYF; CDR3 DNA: TGTGCCAGCAGCCCTCAAAGGGATGGGGCTTTTTACGAGCAGTACTTC
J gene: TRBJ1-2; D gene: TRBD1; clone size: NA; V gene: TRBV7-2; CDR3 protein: CASSLAGTGAYGYTF; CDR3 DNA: TGTGCCAGCAGCTTAGCGGGGACAGGAGCCTATGGCTACACCTTC
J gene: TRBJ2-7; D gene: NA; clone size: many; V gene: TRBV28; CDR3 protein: CASSFYVYEQYF; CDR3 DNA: TGTGCCAGCAGTTTTTACGTTTACGAGCAGTACTTC
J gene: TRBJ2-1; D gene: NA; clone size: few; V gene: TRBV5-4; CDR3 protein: CASSSSDSLLSWDEQFF; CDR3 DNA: TGTGCCAGCAGCTCCTCGGACTCTCTCCTTAGTTGGGATGAGCAGTTCTTC
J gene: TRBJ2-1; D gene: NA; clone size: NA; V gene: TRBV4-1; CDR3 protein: CASSQVVVYNEQFF; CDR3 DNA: TGCGCCAGCAGCCAAGTCGTGGTATACAATGAGCAGTTCTTC
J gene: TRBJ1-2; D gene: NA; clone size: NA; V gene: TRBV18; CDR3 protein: CASSLDLYKIGYTF; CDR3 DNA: TGTGCCAGCTCACTTGACTTATACAAGATCGGCTACACCTTC
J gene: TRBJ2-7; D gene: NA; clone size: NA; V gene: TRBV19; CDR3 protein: CASSIDSVYSYEQYF; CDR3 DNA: TGTGCCAGTAGTATAGACTCCGTGTACTCCTACGAGCAGTACTTC
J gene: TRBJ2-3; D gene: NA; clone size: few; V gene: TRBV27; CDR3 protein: CAGSLISFGTTDTQYF; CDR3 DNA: TGTGCCGGCAGTTTAATTTCTTTCGGGACCACAGATACGCAGTATTTT
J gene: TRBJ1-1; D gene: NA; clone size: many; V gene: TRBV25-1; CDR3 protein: CASSEYGRYTEAFF; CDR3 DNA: TGTGCCAGCAGTGAATATGGGAGGTACACTGAAGCTTTCTTT
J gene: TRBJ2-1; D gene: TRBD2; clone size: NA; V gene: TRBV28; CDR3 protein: CASSFGTSGRVEQFF; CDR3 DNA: TGTGCCAGCAGCTTCGGGACTAGCGGGAGGGTTGAGCAGTTCTTC
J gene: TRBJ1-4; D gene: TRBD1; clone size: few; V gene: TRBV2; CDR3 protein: CASRAQGANEKLFF; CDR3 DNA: TGTGCCAGCAGGGCCCAGGGGGCGAATGAAAAACTGTTTTTT
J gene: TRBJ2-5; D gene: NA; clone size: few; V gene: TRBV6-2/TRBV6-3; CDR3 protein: CASNRLGFRETQYF; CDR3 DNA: TGTGCCAGCAACCGACTAGGATTTCGAGAGACCCAGTACTTC
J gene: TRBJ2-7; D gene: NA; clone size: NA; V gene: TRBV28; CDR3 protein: CAGSLLRRGVFEQYF; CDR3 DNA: TGTGCCGGCAGTTTACTACGCAGGGGGGTCTTCGAGCAGTACTTC
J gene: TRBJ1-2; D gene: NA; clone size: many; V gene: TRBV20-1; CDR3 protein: CSAPRDKNYGYTF; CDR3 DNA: TGCAGTGCACCCCGGGACAAGAACTATGGCTACACCTTC
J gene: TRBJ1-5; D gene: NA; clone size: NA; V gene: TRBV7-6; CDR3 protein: CASSQLGGQPQHF; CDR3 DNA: TGTGCCAGCAGCCAACTCGGGGGACAGCCCCAGCATTTT
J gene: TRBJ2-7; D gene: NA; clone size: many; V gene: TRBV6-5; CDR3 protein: CASSYSQGGPTVEQYF; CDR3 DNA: TGTGCCAGCAGTTACTCACAGGGAGGGCCTACCGTCGAGCAGTACTTC
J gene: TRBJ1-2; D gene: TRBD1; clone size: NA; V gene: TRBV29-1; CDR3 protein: CSVDAGGNYGYTF; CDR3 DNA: TGCAGCGTTGATGCAGGGGGCAACTATGGCTACACCTTC
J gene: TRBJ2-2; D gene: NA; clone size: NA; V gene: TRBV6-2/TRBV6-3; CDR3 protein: CASSYFSGELFF; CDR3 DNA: TGTGCCAGCAGTTACTTCTCCGGGGAGCTGTTTTTT
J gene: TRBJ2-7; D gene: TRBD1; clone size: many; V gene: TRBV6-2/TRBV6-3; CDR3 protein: CASSYGGTGVHEQYF; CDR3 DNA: TGTGCCAGCAGTTACGGCGGGACAGGGGTACACGAGCAGTACTTC
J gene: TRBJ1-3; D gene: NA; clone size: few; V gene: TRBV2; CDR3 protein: CASSVGLPVGNTIYF; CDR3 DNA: TGTGCCAGCAGTGTTGGCCTCCCAGTGGGAAACACCATATATTTT
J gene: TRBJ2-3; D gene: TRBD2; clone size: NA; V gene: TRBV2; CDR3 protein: CASSGLAGSSDTQYF; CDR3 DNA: TGTGCCAGCAGTGGACTAGCGGGAAGCTCAGATACGCAGTATTTT
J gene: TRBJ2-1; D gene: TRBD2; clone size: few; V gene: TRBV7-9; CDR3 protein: CASSSWGLSYNEQFF; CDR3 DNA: TGTGCCAGCAGCTCATGGGGACTAAGCTACAATGAGCAGTTCTTC
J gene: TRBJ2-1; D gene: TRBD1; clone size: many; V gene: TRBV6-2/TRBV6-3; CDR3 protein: CASSRQTGPQTNEQFF; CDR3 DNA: TGTGCCAGCAGTCGTCAGACAGGGCCCCAAACGAATGAGCAGTTCTTC
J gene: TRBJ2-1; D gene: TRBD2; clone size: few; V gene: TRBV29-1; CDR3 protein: CSTRTSGNEQFF; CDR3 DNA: TGCAGCACTAGGACTAGCGGCAATGAGCAGTTCTTC
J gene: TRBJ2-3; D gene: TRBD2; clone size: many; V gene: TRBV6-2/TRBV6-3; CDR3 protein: CASSSRGSGSADTQYF; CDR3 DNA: TGTGCCAGCAGTTCCCGAGGAAGCGGGAGTGCAGATACGCAGTATTTT
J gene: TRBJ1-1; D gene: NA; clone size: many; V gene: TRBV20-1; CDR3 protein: CSAREWDKNTEAFF; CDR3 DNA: TGCAGTGCTAGAGAGTGGGACAAGAACACTGAAGCTTTCTTT
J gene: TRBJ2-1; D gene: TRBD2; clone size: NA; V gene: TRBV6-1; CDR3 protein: CATREGTPYNEQLF; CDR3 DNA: TGTGCCACCAGGGAGGGGACTCCATACAATGAGCAGCTCTTC
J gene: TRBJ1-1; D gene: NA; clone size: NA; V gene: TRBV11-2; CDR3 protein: CASSPGPKDAFF; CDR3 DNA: TGTGCCAGCAGCCCGGGTCCTAAAGATGCTTTCTTT
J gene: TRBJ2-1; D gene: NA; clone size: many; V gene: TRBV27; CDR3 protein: CASSVRDGRSSSYNEQFF; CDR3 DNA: TGTGCCAGCAGTGTCCGGGACGGACGATCTAGCTCCTACAATGAGCAGTTCTTC
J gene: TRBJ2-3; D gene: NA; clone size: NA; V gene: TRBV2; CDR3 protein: CASREGRLDTQYF; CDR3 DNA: TGTGCCAGCAGAGAGGGACGGTTAGATACGCAGTATTTT
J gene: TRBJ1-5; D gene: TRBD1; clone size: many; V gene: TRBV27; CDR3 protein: CASRKTGSNQPQHF; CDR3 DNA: TGTGCCAGCAGGAAGACAGGGAGCAATCAGCCCCAGCATTTT
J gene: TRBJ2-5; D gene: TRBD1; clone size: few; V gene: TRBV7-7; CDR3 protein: CASSRGTGEGETQYF; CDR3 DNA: TGTGCTAGCAGCAGGGGGACAGGGGAGGGAGAGACCCAGTACTTC
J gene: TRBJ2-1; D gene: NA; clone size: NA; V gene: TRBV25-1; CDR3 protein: CASSFAVAKNIQFF; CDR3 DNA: TGTGCCAGCAGTTTCGCAGTCGCCAAAAACATTCAGTTCTTC
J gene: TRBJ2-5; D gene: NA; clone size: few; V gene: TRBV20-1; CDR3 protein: CSARESSRRQETQYF; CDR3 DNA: TGCAGTGCTAGAGAGAGTAGCCGGCGGCAAGAGACCCAGTACTTC
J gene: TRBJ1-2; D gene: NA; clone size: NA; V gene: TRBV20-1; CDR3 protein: CSAYHPGLYGYTF; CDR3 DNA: TGCAGTGCTTATCACCCGGGCCTCTATGGCTACACCTTC
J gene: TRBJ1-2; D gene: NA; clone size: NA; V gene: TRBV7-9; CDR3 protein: CASSPSGALSNYGYTF; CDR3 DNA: TGTGCCAGCAGCCCATCGGGGGCGTTATCTAACTATGGCTACACCTTC
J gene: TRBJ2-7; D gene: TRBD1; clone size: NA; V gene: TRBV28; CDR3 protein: CASGLRQGSYEQYF; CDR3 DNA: TGTGCCAGCGGTCTGAGACAGGGATCCTACGAGCAGTACTTC
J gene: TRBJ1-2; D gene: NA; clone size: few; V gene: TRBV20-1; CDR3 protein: CSAREGPDGGYTF; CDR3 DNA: TGCAGTGCTAGAGAGGGTCCTGACGGTGGCTACACCTTC
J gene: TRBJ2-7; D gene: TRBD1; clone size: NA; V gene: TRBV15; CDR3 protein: CATSNNRGPYEQYF; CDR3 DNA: TGTGCCACCAGCAATAACAGGGGCCCCTACGAGCAGTACTTC
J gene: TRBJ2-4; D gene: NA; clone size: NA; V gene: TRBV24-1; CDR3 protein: CATSDPGRDRNIQYF; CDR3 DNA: TGTGCCACCAGTGACCCGGGGCGGGATAGAAACATTCAGTACTTC
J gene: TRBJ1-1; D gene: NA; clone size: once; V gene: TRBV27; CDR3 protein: CASSLELQTANTEAFF; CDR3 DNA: TGTGCCAGCAGCCTGGAACTCCAGACAGCGAACACTGAAGCTTTCTTT
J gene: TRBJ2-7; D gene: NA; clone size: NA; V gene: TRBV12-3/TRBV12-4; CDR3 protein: CASSRSGATHEQYF; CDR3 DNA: TGTGCCAGCAGCCGGTCGGGGGCAACCCACGAGCAGTACTTC
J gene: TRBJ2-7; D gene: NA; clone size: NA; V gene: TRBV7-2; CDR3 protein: CASRGGSYNEQYF; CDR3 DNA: TGTGCCAGCAGAGGGGGGTCCTACAATGAGCAGTACTTC
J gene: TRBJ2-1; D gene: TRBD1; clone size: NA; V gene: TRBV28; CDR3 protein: CASGLRQGSNEQFF; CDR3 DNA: TGTGCCAGCGGACTGAGACAGGGGTCGAATGAGCAGTTCTTC
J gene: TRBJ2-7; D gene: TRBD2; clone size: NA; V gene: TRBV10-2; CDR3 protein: CASRGLAGESGYEQYF; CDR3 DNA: TGCGCCAGCAGAGGCCTAGCGGGAGAGAGCGGGTACGAGCAGTACTTC
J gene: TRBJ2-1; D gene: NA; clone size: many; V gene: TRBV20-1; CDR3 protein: CSAHSGSLSYNEQFF; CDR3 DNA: TGCAGTGCACACTCAGGGTCCCTAAGCTACAATGAGCAGTTCTTC
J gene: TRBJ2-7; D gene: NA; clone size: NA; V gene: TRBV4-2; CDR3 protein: CASSQDRGSYEQYF; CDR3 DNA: TGTGCCAGCAGCCAAGACAGGGGATCCTACGAGCAGTACTTC
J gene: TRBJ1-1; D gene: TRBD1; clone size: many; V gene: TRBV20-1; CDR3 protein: CSARGQGETEAFF; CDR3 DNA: TGCAGTGCTAGAGGACAGGGGGAAACTGAAGCTTTCTTT
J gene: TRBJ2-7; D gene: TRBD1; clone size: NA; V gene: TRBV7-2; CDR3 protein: CASSFQGVRSEQYF; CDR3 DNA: TGTGCCAGCAGCTTCCAGGGGGTTCGTAGCGAGCAGTACTTC